The subject of this entry is one T cell receptor beta chain. Its antigen is unidentified. Included in the TCR beta cDNA libraries were unique molecular identifiers. cDNA molecules numbering 400,000 to 550,000 came from approximately 1 to 10 million T cells. TCRdb ran MiXCR on the PCR reads and lists one entry per CDR3 protein. The data contain about half a million distinct CDR3 sequences, around 40% of them singletons. Germline-derived CDR1 and CDR2 are SGDLS and YYNGEE. V was clipped by 0 bases and J by 5 bases, with 16 bases between them. This CDR3 has 16 amino acids. The data were taken from a study of post-analysis software for immune sequencing data. Study findings and constraints: Elevated frequency relative to controls characterized about 5 TRBV segments in patients, TRBV5-6, TRBV5-1 and TRBV20-1 among them.

The sequenced sample was blood. V is TRBV9 and J is TRBJ2-3; either TRBD1 or TRBD2 may fit D (6 bases each). This clonotype was sampled from a girl aged 5 to 17 with multiple sclerosis. CDR3 nucleotide sequence: TGTGCCAGCAGCGTAGGAGGGGGGCAAGTAGGAGATACGCAGTATTTT. Translated: CASSVGGGQVGDTQYF.